These 10 T cell receptor beta chains came from one sample sequenced in a study of T-cell reconstitution after alpha-beta-depleted transplantation in children. Preparation of the TCRbeta library was carried out with unique molecular identifiers. TCRdb reanalysed the PCR reads using MiXCR and keeps one entry per CDR3 protein. Seen here are 250,000 to 400,000 distinct CDR3 sequences, approximately 23% observed once, and the top ten hold approximately 11%. Material: PBMCs, mostly from graft donor cells, obtained 180 days after TCRalphabeta/CD19-depleted stem cell transplant. These receptors were collected from a male patient younger than 18 who had a stem cell transplant for acute lymphoblastic leukemia, so the T cells may come from the graft donor.

The chain is built from TRBV5-1 and TRBJ1-1; D may be TRBD1 (6 bases). Germline values: CDR1 SGHRS, CDR2 YFSETQ. Deletions cut 0 bases from V and 4 bases from J, with 19 bases between. The length of the CDR3 is 17 residues. CDR3 region: CASSLVPGAVRVTEAFF. The CDR3 DNA follows: TGCGCCAGCAGCTTGGTGCCAGGGGCTGTCAGGGTCACTGAAGCTTTCTTT. Full variable domain (missing parts from reference TRBV5-1 and TRBJ1-1): KAGVTQTPRYLIKTRGQQVTLSCSPISGHRSVSWYQQTPGQGLQFLFEYFSETQRNKGNFPGRFSGRQFSNSRSEMNVSTLELGDSALYLCASSLVPGAVRVTEAFFGQGTRLTVV.

This clonotype was seen a few times. This sequence joins TRBV5-5 and TRBJ2-2; D is unresolved. V was trimmed by 0 bases and J by 6 bases, leaving 9 bases between them. Germline V gives CDR1 SGHKS, CDR2 YYEKEE (reference sequence). The length of the CDR3 is 14 residues. The CDR3 DNA follows: TGTGCCAGCAGCTTGGAGCTTTCTCCCGGGGAGCTGTTTTTT. This codes for CASSLELSPGELFF.

Only a few counts were recorded for this clonotype. The rearrangement uses TRBV6-1 and TRBJ1-3; no clear D. The germline V and J ends were trimmed by 7 bases and 0 bases, with 10 bases remaining between them. The CDR3 spans 14 residues. Looked up from germline, CDR1 is MNHNS and CDR2 is SASEGT. The CDR3 is CASTAPASGNTIYF. CDR3 DNA sequence: TGTGCCAGCACCGCCCCGGCCTCTGGAAACACCATATATTTT.

The chain employs TRBV7-2 and TRBJ2-6; D gene ambiguous. The CDR3 covers 15 residues. V was clipped by 0 bases and J by 1 base, with 4 bases between them. Germline V CDR1 and CDR2: SGHTA, FQGNSA. The chain's CDR3 is CASSLAGSGANVLTF. In nucleotides, the CDR3 is TGTGCCAGCAGCTTAGCGGGTTCTGGGGCCAACGTCCTGACTTTC.

The chain uses TRBV3-1 and TRBJ2-1; D gene uncertain. The CDR3 runs to 15 residues. V lost 0 bases to trimming and J lost 9 bases, with 15 bases between them. Germline assignment: CDR1 LGHDT and CDR2 YNNKEL (reference sequence). The CDR3 spells CASSQDSRLRGEQFF. Here the CDR3 DNA reads TGTGCCAGCAGCCAAGACTCCCGACTCCGCGGTGAGCAGTTCTTC.

The chain is built from TRBV7-9 and TRBJ2-7; 9 positions match TRBD1. There are 15 residues in the CDR3. Germline CDR1 is SEHNR and CDR2 is FQNEAQ (reference sequence). Trimming removed 2 bases from V and 5 bases from J; junction bases left unmatched: 7. For the CDR3, the DNA is TGTGCCAGCAGCTTATACGGGACAGGGTCCCACGAGCAGTACTTC. It translates to CASSLYGTGSHEQYF.

CDR3 coding DNA: TGCAGTGCTAGAGTACGCGGAGGGCCCTACGAGCAGTACTTC. This encodes CSARVRGGPYEQYF. The J gene is TRBJ2-7, the V gene TRBV20-1; a possible D gene is TRBD2 (6 bases). The V end was cut by 1 base, the J end by 2 bases, with 12 bases between. Germline CDR1 and CDR2: DFQATT and SNEGSKA (reference sequence). The CDR3 spans 14 residues.

This clonotype was detected ten times or more. The rearrangement joins TRBV4-2 to TRBJ2-7; 7 bases are shared with TRBD1. The V gene's germline CDR1 is LGHNA and CDR2 YNFKEQ. Losses at the gene ends were 5 bases for V and 0 bases for J; bases not matched to a gene: 7. The CDR3 has 15 amino acids. This CDR3 is CASSRGTAASYEQYF. Written as DNA, the CDR3 is TGTGCCAGCAGCAGAGGGACAGCGGCCTCCTACGAGCAGTACTTC.

This clonotype has a handful of counts. The chain links TRBV18 to TRBJ2-2; 7 nucleotides match TRBD1. CDR3 length: 15 amino acids. The V gene end was trimmed by 4 bases and the J gene end by 2 bases; junction bases not matched to a gene: 4. The germline V gene has CDR1 KGHSH and CDR2 LQKENI. The CDR3 spells CASSQDRTNTGELFF. In DNA, the CDR3 is TGTGCCAGCTCACAGGACAGGACAAACACCGGGGAGCTGTTTTTT.

The chain has TRBV7-2 and TRBJ2-4, with D maybe TRBD2 (6 bases). Germline assignment: CDR1 SGHTA and CDR2 FQGNSA. The CDR3 has 15 amino acids. Between the trimmed V and J ends, which lost 7 bases and 0 bases, there was a span of 13 bases. This CDR3 is CASTYSGIAKNIQYF. The DNA of the CDR3 is TGTGCCAGCACTTATAGCGGAATAGCCAAAAACATTCAGTACTTC.